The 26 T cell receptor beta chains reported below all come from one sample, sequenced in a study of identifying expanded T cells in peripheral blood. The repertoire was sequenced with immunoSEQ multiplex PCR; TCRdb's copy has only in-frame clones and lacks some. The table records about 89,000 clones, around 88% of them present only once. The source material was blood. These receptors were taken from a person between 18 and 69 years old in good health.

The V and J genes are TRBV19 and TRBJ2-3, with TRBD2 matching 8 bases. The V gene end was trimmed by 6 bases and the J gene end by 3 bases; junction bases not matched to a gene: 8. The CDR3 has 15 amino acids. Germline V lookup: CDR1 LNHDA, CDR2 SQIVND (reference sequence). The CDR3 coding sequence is TGTGCCAGTAGCAAAGCGGGAGTGAGGACAGATACGCAGTATTTT. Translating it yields CASSKAGVRTDTQYF.

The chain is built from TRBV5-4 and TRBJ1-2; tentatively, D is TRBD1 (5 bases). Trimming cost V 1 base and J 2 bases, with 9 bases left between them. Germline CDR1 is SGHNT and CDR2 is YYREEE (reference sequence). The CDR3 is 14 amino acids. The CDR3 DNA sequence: TGTGCCAGCAGCTTGACGGGGGGGAACTATGGCTACACCTTC. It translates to CASSLTGGNYGYTF.

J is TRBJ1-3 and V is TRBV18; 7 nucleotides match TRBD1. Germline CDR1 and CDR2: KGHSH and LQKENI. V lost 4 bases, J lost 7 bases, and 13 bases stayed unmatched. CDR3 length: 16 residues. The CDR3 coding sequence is TGTGCCAGCTCACTACTCTCCGGGACAGACCTGAACACCATATATTTT. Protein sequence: CASSLLSGTDLNTIYF.

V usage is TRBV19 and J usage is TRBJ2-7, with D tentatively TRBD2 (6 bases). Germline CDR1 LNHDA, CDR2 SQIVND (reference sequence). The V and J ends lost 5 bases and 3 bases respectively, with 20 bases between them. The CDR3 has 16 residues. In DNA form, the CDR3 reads TGTGCCAGTAGTCCGCCCCCTCGGGGACTTTACTACGAGCAGTACTTC. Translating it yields CASSPPPRGLYYEQYF.

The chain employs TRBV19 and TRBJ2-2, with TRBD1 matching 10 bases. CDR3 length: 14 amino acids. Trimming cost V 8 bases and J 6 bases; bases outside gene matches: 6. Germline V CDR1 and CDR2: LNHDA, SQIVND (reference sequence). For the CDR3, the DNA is TGTGCCAGTGGGACAGGGGTAAGCGCCGGGGAGCTGTTTTTT. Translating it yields CASGTGVSAGELFF.

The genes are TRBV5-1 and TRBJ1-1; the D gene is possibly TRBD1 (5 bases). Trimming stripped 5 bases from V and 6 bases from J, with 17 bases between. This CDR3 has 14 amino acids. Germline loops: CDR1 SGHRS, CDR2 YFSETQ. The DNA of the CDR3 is TGCGCCAGCAGTCGGGACCAGGTAGTGGCTGAAGCTTTCTTT. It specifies CASSRDQVVAEAFF.

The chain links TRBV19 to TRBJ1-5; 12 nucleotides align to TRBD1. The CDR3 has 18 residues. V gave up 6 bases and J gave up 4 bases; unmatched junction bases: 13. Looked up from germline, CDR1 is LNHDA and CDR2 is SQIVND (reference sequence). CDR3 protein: CASRPREGQGAQNQPQHF. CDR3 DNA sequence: TGTGCCAGTAGACCCCGGGAGGGACAGGGGGCTCAGAATCAGCCCCAGCATTTT.

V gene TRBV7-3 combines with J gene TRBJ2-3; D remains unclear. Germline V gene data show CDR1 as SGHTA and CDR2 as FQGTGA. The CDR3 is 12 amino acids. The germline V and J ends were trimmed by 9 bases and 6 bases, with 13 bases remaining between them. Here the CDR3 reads CASSRSGDTQYF. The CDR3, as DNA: TGTGCCAGTTCCCGTAGTGGGGATACGCAGTATTTT.

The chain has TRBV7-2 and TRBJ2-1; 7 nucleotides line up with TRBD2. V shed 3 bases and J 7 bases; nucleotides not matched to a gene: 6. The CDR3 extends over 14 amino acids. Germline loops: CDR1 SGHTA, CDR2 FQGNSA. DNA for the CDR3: TGTGCCAGCAGCTTCATGACTAGCCCGAATGAGCAGTTCTTC. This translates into CASSFMTSPNEQFF.

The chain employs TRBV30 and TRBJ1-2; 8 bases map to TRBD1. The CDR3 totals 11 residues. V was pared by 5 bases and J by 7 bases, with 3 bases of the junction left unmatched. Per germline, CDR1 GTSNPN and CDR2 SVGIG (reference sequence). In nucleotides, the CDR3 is TGTGCCTGGGGACAGGGAGGTGGCTACACCTTC. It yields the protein CAWGQGGGYTF.

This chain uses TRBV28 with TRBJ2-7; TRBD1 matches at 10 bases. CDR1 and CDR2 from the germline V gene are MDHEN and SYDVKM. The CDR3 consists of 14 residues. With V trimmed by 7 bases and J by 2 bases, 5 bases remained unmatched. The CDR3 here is CASTRTGGTYEQYF. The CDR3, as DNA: TGTGCCAGCACTCGGACAGGGGGGACCTACGAGCAGTACTTC.

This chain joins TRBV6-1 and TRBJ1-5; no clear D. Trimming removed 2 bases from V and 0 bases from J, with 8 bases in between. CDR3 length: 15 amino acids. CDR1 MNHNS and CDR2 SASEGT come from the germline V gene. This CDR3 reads CASSESTDSNQPQHF. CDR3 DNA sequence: TGTGCCAGCAGTGAATCGACGGATAGCAATCAGCCCCAGCATTTT.

Here the CDR3 DNA reads TGTGCCAGCAGCAAAGGGACAGGGAATTCACCCCTCCACTTT. Translation: CASSKGTGNSPLHF. J is TRBJ1-6 and V is TRBV21-1; the listed D gene, TRBD1, was not tested against the DNA. TRBV21-1 is flagged as a pseudogene. This CDR3 contains 14 residues.

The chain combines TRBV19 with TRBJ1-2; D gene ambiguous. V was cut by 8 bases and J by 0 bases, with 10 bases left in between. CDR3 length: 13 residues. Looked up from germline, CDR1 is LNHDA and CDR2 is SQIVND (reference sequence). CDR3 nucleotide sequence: TGTGCCAGTTGGAGCCGGTCTAACTATGGCTACACCTTC. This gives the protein CASWSRSNYGYTF. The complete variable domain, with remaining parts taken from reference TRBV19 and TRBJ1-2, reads DGGITQSPKYLFRKEGQNVTLSCEQNLNHDAMYWYRQDPGQGLRLIYYSQIVNDFQKGDIAEGYSVSREKKESFPLTVTSAQKNPTAFYLCASWSRSNYGYTFGSGTRLTVV.

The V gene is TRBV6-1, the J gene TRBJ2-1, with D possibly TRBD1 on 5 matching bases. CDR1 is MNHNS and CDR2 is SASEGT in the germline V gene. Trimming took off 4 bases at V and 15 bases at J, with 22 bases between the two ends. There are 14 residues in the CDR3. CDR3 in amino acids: CASSARAETSLLFF. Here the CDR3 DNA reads TGTGCCAGCAGTGCCAGGGCAGAGACGAGCCTGCTGTTCTTC.

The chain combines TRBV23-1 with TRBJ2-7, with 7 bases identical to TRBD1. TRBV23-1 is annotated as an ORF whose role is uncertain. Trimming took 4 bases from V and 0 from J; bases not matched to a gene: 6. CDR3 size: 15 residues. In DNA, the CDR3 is TGCGCCAGCAGTCCGCTCCGGGACAGCTCCTACGAGCAGTACTTC. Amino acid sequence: CASSPLRDSSYEQYF.

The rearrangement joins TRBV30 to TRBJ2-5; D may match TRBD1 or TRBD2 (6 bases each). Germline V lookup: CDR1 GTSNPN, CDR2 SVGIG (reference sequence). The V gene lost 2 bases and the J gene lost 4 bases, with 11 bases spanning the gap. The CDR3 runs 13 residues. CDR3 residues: CAWSRGASETQYF. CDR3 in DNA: TGTGCCTGGAGTAGGGGGGCATCAGAGACCCAGTACTTC.

This chain's CDR3 is CASPSWLAAYNEQFF. DNA of the CDR3: TGTGCCAGCCCCTCTTGGCTAGCGGCCTACAATGAGCAGTTCTTC. The chain has TRBV21-1 and TRBJ2-1; the table gives TRBD2 as D, unverified against the DNA. TRBV21-1 is termed a pseudogene. This CDR3 is built from 15 residues.

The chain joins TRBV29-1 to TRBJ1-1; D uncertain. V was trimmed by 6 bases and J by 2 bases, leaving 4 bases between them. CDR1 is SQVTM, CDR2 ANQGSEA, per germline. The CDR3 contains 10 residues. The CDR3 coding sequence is TGCAGCGTCGGTAACACTGAAGCTTTCTTT. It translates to CSVGNTEAFF.

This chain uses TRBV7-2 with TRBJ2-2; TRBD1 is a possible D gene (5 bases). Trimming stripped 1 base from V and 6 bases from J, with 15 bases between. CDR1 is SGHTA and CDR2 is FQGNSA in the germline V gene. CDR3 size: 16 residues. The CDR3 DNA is TGTGCCAGCAGCTTAGGCGCCAGGGTAATGGCCGGGGAGCTGTTTTTT. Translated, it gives CASSLGARVMAGELFF.

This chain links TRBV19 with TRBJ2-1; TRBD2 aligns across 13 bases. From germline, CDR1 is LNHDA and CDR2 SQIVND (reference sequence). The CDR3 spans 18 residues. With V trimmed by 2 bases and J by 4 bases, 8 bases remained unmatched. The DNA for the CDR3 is TGTGCCAGTAGTATAAATTCACTAGCGGGAGGGCTTTACAATGAGCAGTTCTTC. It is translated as CASSINSLAGGLYNEQFF.

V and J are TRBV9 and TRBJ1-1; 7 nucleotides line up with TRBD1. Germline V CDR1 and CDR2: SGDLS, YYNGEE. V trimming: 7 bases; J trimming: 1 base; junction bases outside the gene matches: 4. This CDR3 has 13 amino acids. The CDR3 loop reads CASGDRKNTEAFF. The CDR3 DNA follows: TGTGCCAGCGGGGACAGAAAGAACACTGAAGCTTTCTTT.

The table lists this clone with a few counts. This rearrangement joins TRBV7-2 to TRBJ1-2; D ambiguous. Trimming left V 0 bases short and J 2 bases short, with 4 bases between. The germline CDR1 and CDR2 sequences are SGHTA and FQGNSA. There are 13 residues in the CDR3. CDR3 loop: CASSLAGNYGYTF. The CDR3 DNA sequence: TGTGCCAGCAGCTTAGCAGGGAACTATGGCTACACCTTC.

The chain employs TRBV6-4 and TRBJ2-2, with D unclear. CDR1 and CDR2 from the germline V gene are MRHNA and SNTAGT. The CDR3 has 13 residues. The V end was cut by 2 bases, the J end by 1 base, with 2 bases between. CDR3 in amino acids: CASSDKNTGELFF. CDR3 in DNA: TGTGCCAGCAGTGACAAGAACACCGGGGAGCTGTTTTTT.

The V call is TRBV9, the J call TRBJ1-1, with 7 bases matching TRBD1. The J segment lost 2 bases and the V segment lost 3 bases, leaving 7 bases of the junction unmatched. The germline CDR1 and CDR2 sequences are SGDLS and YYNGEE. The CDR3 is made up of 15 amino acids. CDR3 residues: CASSAEGGYNTEAFF. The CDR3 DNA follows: TGTGCCAGCAGCGCCGAAGGGGGCTATAACACTGAAGCTTTCTTT.

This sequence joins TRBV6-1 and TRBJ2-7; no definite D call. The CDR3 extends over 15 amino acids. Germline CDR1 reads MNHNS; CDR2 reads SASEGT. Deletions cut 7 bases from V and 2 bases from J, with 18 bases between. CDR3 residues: CASKVSIGQTYEQYF. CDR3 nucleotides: TGTGCCAGCAAAGTTTCTATCGGTCAAACCTACGAGCAGTACTTC.